Presented here are 18 T cell receptor beta chains from one specimen sequenced in a study of T cell repertoires in cytomegalovirus infection. Using its own MiXCR run on the reads, TCRdb lists one record per CDR3 protein. The table has approximately 290,000 distinct CDR3 sequences, over 20% seen once. The sample comprised PBMCs. These receptors originate from a human donor in good health (CMV status not recorded). Some clones in this sample may be carry-over from other donors' samples.

The rearrangement links TRBV28 to TRBJ2-1, with 12 bases identical to TRBD1. Looked up from germline, CDR1 is MDHEN and CDR2 is SYDVKM. This CDR3 contains 16 residues. V trimming: 2 bases; J trimming: 7 bases; junction bases outside the gene matches: 6. The CDR3 nucleotides read TGTGCCAGCAGTTTAGGGGGGACAGGGGGCATGAATGAGCAGTTCTTC. Translating gives CASSLGGTGGMNEQFF.

This clonotype has at least ten counts. The V call is TRBV7-2, the J call TRBJ2-1; unclear D gene. Germline V lookup: CDR1 SGHTA, CDR2 FQGNSA. Between the trimmed V and J ends, which lost 3 bases and 9 bases, there was a span of 21 bases. This CDR3 has 16 residues. CDR3 nucleotide sequence: TGTGCCAGCAGCTTGTCCGGGCCCAATTCCCGCGGTGAGCAGTTCTTC. Amino acids: CASSLSGPNSRGEQFF. Full variable domain (rest looked up from reference TRBV7-2 and TRBJ2-1): GAGVSQSPSNKVTEKGKDVELRCDPISGHTALYWYRQSLGQGLEFLIYFQGNSAPDKSGLPSDRFSAERTGGSVSTLTIQRTQQEDSAVYLCASSLSGPNSRGEQFFGPGTRLTVL.

This clonotype was detected only a few times. The rearrangement joins TRBV6-5 to TRBJ2-6; TRBD2 matches 14 bases. In germline, CDR1 is MNHEY, CDR2 SVGAGI. CDR3 length: 18 amino acids. V was pared by 6 bases and J by 1 base, with 5 bases of the junction left unmatched. The CDR3 nucleotides read TGTGCCAGCAGCCCCAGGACTAGCGGGAGGTCTGGGGCCAACGTCCTGACTTTC. It codes for CASSPRTSGRSGANVLTF.

This clonotype was counted ten times or more. The chain uses TRBV7-9 and TRBJ2-3; TRBD1 is a possible D gene (6 bases). The CDR3 loop spans 16 amino acids. Looked up from germline, CDR1 is SEHNR and CDR2 is FQNEAQ (reference sequence). Trimming removed 5 bases from V and 0 bases from J, with 15 bases in between. The DNA for the CDR3 is TGTGCCAGCAGCCCACACGGGACATCTAGCACAGATACGCAGTATTTT. Amino acids: CASSPHGTSSTDTQYF.

The rearrangement links TRBV7-9 to TRBJ2-5; 12 bases match TRBD1. CDR1 is SEHNR, CDR2 FQNEAQ, per germline (reference sequence). V dropped 5 bases and J dropped 5; count of bases not matched to a gene: 9. The CDR3 spans 16 residues. CDR3 nucleotides: TGTGCCAGCAGCCTGCCGGGACAGGGGGCCGGGGAGACCCAGTACTTC. The encoded protein is CASSLPGQGAGETQYF.

Details on this clonotype: Germline is not matched at one junction end, which may reflect a read error. The chain joins TRBV7-3 to TRBJ2-1, with TRBD2 identical over 14 bases. Per germline, CDR1 SGHTA and CDR2 FQGTGA. CDR3 length: 11 residues. The CDR3 is CASSQTSGGVF. The CDR3, as DNA: TGTGCCAGCAGCCAGACTAGCGGGGGGGTATTC.

This clonotype was detected only a few times. The chain has TRBV20-1 and TRBJ1-1; unclear D gene. This CDR3 contains 14 residues. V lost 0 bases and J lost 2, with 10 bases in between. Germline V gene lookup returns CDR1 DFQATT and CDR2 SNEGSKA (reference sequence). CDR3 nucleotides: TGCAGTGCTAGAGATCCCCAGCCTAACACTGAAGCTTTCTTT. This gives the protein CSARDPQPNTEAFF.

This clonotype has more than one count but fewer than ten. This chain connects TRBV6-5 to TRBJ2-7; maybe TRBD1 (5 bases). V was trimmed by 5 bases and J by 6 bases, leaving 14 bases between them. This CDR3 has 13 amino acids. Looked up from germline, CDR1 is MNHEY and CDR2 is SVGAGI. CDR3 coding DNA: TGTGCCAGCAGTCGATCCTACAGGATCGAGCAGTACTTC. Its protein product is CASSRSYRIEQYF.

The V gene is TRBV6-5, the J gene TRBJ2-2, with 9 bases fitting TRBD1. V lost 5 bases, J lost 5 bases, and 6 bases stayed unmatched. The CDR3 spans 15 residues. CDR1 and CDR2 (germline): MNHEY, SVGAGI. Here the CDR3 reads CASSPTGTGTGELFF. The CDR3 nucleotides read TGTGCCAGCAGTCCGACCGGGACAGGGACCGGGGAGCTGTTTTTT.

This clonotype was found once. The gene calls are TRBV7-2 and TRBJ2-5, with D perhaps assigned TRBD1 or TRBD2 (5 bases each). The V gene lost 3 bases and the J gene lost 5 bases, with 10 bases spanning the gap. Per germline, CDR1 SGHTA and CDR2 FQGNSA. CDR3 length equals 13 residues. DNA for the CDR3: TGTGCCAGCAGCTTGGGAAGGGACGAGACCCAGTACTTC. Its protein product is CASSLGRDETQYF.

The rearrangement uses TRBV29-1 and TRBJ2-7; 8 bases match TRBD1. Losses at the gene ends were 4 bases for V and 3 bases for J; bases not matched to a gene: 8. This CDR3 has 14 amino acids. From germline, CDR1 is SQVTM and CDR2 ANQGSEA. The CDR3 protein is CSVAGDRGFYEQYF. Here the CDR3 DNA reads TGCAGCGTTGCGGGAGACAGGGGATTCTACGAGCAGTACTTC.

This chain links TRBV29-1 with TRBJ2-2; possible D gene TRBD2, 5 bases. This CDR3 has 12 residues. Germline loops: CDR1 SQVTM, CDR2 ANQGSEA. The V and J ends lost 6 bases and 6 bases respectively, with 11 bases between them. The CDR3 region is CSVAMGAGELFF. The CDR3 DNA reads TGCAGCGTCGCCATGGGAGCCGGGGAGCTGTTTTTT.

The chain is built from TRBV20-1 and TRBJ2-4; 10 bases agree with TRBD2. Germline-derived CDR1 and CDR2 are DFQATT and SNEGSKA (reference sequence). The CDR3 totals 17 residues. CDR3 in amino acids: CSKLAGPNSLAKNIQYF. The CDR3 DNA reads as TGCAGCAAACTAGCGGGGCCAAATTCTTTAGCCAAAAACATTCAGTACTTC.

This clonotype was seen at least ten times. The chain carries TRBV7-8 and TRBJ1-1; D call uncertain. CDR3 length: 13 residues. The V end lost 1 base, the J end lost 6 bases, and 9 bases lay between the germline ends. Looked up from germline, CDR1 is SGHVS and CDR2 is FQNEAQ. The CDR3 protein is CASSLGSGAEAFF. CDR3 DNA sequence: TGTGCCAGCAGCTTAGGCTCCGGGGCTGAAGCTTTCTTT.

This clonotype occurred a few times. V usage is TRBV20-1 and J usage is TRBJ1-2; D call uncertain. The germline V gene encodes CDR1 DFQATT and CDR2 SNEGSKA (reference sequence). The CDR3 spans 12 residues. Trimming took 4 bases from V and 3 from J, leaving 9 bases between them. The CDR3 loop reads CSAIRADYGYTF. CDR3 DNA sequence: TGCAGTGCTATAAGGGCAGACTATGGCTACACCTTC.

This clonotype came up many times. This rearrangement joins TRBV5-4 to TRBJ2-5, with D maybe TRBD2 (5 bases). The CDR3 spans 14 residues. Trimming left V 10 bases short and J 3 bases short, with 19 bases between. Germline assignment: CDR1 SGHNT and CDR2 YYREEE (reference sequence). For the CDR3, the DNA is TGTGCCTCAGCGTTGAGGGCGTCCGAAGAGACCCAGTACTTC. This codes for CASALRASEETQYF.

In its sample, this clonotype was seen many times. The chain carries TRBV7-2 and TRBJ1-1; perhaps TRBD1 as D (5 bases). The CDR3 sequence is 12 residues long. CDR1 and CDR2 (germline): SGHTA, FQGNSA. Trimming removed 5 bases from V and 5 bases from J, with 9 bases in between. In nucleotides, the CDR3 is TGTGCCAGCAGCCAAAGACAGACTGAAGCTTTCTTT. Its protein is CASSQRQTEAFF.

This clonotype has a count of ten or more. The V and J genes are TRBV7-3 and TRBJ2-5; possible D gene TRBD2, 7 bases. Per the germline V gene, CDR1 is SGHTA and CDR2 is FQGTGA. V gave up 1 base and J gave up 7 bases, with 10 bases separating them. The CDR3 is made up of 13 amino acids. The CDR3 bases are TGTGCCAGCAGCTTAAATAGGGGGGGGACCCAGTACTTC. This translates into CASSLNRGGTQYF.